Presented here are 30 T cell receptor beta chains from one specimen sequenced in a study of T cell clonality in common variable immunodeficiency. These TCRs are of unknown antigen specificity. Whole-study results and caveats: Common variable immunodeficiency TCR beta sequences reportedly had fewer deletions and N-nucleotide insertions.

The table came from immunoSEQ multiplex PCR; TCRdb's copy has only in-frame clones and leaves some out. This record lists tens of thousands of clones, none seen once only, and the top ten clones contain about 6%. The material sequenced was peripheral blood mononuclear cells. These receptors all stem from a human donor with common variable immunodeficiency.

Regarding this clone: The read comes to an end 3 residues before the CDR3 does, leaving the germline J gene to fill in the end. This rearrangement joins TRBV6-8 to TRBJ2-7; D remains ambiguous. Germline assignment: CDR1 MNHGY and CDR2 SAAAGT. Trimming cost V 7 bases and J 1 base, with 8 bases left between them. The CDR3 has 12 residues. The sequenced part of the CDR3 DNA is TGTGCCAGCATAAGAGGTTCCTACGAG. Residues: CASIRGSYE. The whole CDR3 reads CASIRGSYEQYF.

This clone was counted a few times. The CDR3 goes on 3 residues after the read ends, and that part is filled in from the germline J gene. The V gene is TRBV7-6, the J gene TRBJ2-1; D may be TRBD2 (5 bases). This CDR3 comprises 17 residues. Germline CDR1 is SGHVS and CDR2 is FNYEAQ. V lost 5 bases and J 2 bases, leaving 19 bases between the germline ends. Partial CDR3 DNA: TGTGCCAGCAGCCAACCTCAGGAGGCGCAGGCCTACAATGAG. Translating it yields CASSQPQEAQAYNE. The whole CDR3 region reads CASSQPQEAQAYNEQFF.

Of note for this clone: The CDR3 goes on 3 residues after the read ends, and that part is filled in from the germline J gene. The chain couples TRBV7-3 to TRBJ1-1; 8 bases align to TRBD1. CDR3 length: 13 residues. CDR1 and CDR2 from the germline V gene are SGHTA and FQGTGA. The DNA read from the CDR3 is TGTGCCAGCAGCTTAGACAGGGGAGGCAAC. Its translation: CASSLDRGGN. The complete CDR3 protein is CASSLDRGGNAFF.

This clone was recorded a few times. The CDR3 goes on 3 residues after the read ends, and that part is filled in from the germline J gene. V gene TRBV5-1 combines with J gene TRBJ2-1; unclear D gene. CDR3 length equals 14 residues. V lost 0 bases, J lost 7 bases, and 11 bases lay in between. Germline values: CDR1 SGHRS, CDR2 YFSETQ. CDR3 DNA, as far as it was read: TGCGCCAGCAGCTTGGCCGGAAGGGCAAATGAG. The encoded protein is CASSLAGRANE. The whole CDR3 is CASSLAGRANEQFF.

Comments on this clone: The DNA ends 3 residues before the CDR3 does, and the rest of the CDR3 is filled in from the germline J gene. The chain employs TRBV2 and TRBJ2-5; 14 positions agree with TRBD2. The CDR3 runs 14 residues. V lost 6 bases to trimming and J lost 4 bases; unmatched junction nucleotides: 1. Germline V lookup: CDR1 SNHLY, CDR2 FYNNEI. The covered CDR3 bases are TGTGCCAGCAGCGGGACTAGCGGGGGAGAGACC. Translating gives CASSGTSGGET. The whole CDR3 reads CASSGTSGGETQYF.

This clone was seen many times. The read halts 3 residues ahead of the CDR3 end, with the missing end drawn from the germline J gene. The chain couples TRBV20-1 to TRBJ2-7; D may be TRBD2 (6 bases). The V gene's germline CDR1 is DFQATT and CDR2 SNEGSKA (reference sequence). This CDR3 has 12 residues. Trimming stripped 4 bases from V and 6 bases from J, with 13 bases between. The DNA read from the CDR3 is TGCAGTGCTACTATGGCGGGGCGCGAG. Translated, it gives CSATMAGRE. The complete CDR3 sequence is CSATMAGREQYF.

This clone was detected ten times or more. The observed sequence ends 3 residues before the CDR3 terminus, with the missing tail filled in from the germline J gene. V and J are TRBV19 and TRBJ1-2, with D possibly matching TRBD1 (6 bases). From germline, CDR1 is LNHDA and CDR2 SQIVND (reference sequence). The V end lost 5 bases, the J end lost 7 bases, and 20 bases lay between the germline ends. The CDR3 consists of 15 residues. Incomplete CDR3 DNA: TGTGCCAGTAGTCATACCCGGGACAACCCCCTTGGC. This gives the protein CASSHTRDNPLG. The whole CDR3 protein reads CASSHTRDNPLGYTF.

This clone showed up many times. Read data end 3 residues before the CDR3 end; the end is taken from the germline J gene. The chain carries TRBV18 and TRBJ2-5, with 11 bases matching TRBD2. Germline assignment: CDR1 KGHSH and CDR2 LQKENI. The CDR3 runs to 16 residues. The V segment lost 2 bases and the J segment 2 bases; nucleotides outside the gene matches: 4. This chain's CDR3 is CASSPVGTSGQETQYF. CDR3 DNA, as far as it was read: TGTGCCAGCTCACCAGTAGGGACTAGCGGTCAAGAGACC.

This clone was observed at least ten times. With the read ending 3 residues before the CDR3 end, the germline J gene is used to fill in that end. This chain connects TRBV29-1 to TRBJ2-3; TRBD2 agrees at 11 bases. Germline values: CDR1 SQVTM, CDR2 ANQGSEA. The CDR3 loop spans 16 amino acids. After removal of 5 bases from V and 2 bases from J, the junction contained 9 bases not matched to a gene. CDR3 sequence reads: CSVMGLAGGTTDTQYF. The CDR3 bases that were read are TGCAGCGTTATGGGTCTAGCGGGGGGAACCACAGATACG.

Many counts were recorded for this clone. The missing CDR3 end, 3 residues past where the read stops, is filled in from the germline J gene. This chain connects TRBV2 to TRBJ2-5; 8 bases match TRBD2. The CDR3 is 15 amino acids. Germline trimming cut 5 bases from V and 7 bases from J; bases unmatched to any gene: 12. From germline, CDR1 is SNHLY and CDR2 FYNNEI. CDR3 DNA, as far as it was read: TGTGCCAGCAGTCTGAGCGGGGGCTTTCGGGGGACC. It encodes CASSLSGGFRGT. The complete CDR3 sequence is CASSLSGGFRGTQYF.

This clone is labeled as medium-sized. Coverage ceases 3 residues before the CDR3 finishes, and the germline J gene fills in the end. V and J are TRBV14 and TRBJ1-1, with unresolved D. Germline loops: CDR1 SGHDN, CDR2 FVKESK. Trimming left V 0 bases short and J 2 bases short, with 4 bases between. CDR3 size: 13 residues. The CDR3: CASSQEGNTEAFF. The sequenced CDR3 bases are TGTGCCAGCAGCCAAGAAGGTAACACTGAA.

This clone appeared many times. CDR3 amino acids: CASSVAGETPYGYTF. CDR3 bases read: TGTGCCAGCAGCGTAGCAGGGGAGACCCCCTATGGC. The J gene is TRBJ1-2, the V gene TRBV9; D might be TRBD1 (6 bases). The read falls 3 residues short of the CDR3 end, and the missing part is taken from the germline J gene. CDR3 size: 15 residues. Trimming stripped 0 bases from V and 4 bases from J, with 13 bases between. Germline lookup yields CDR1 SGDLS and CDR2 YYNGEE. The whole variable domain, remainder taken from reference TRBV9 and TRBJ1-2, is DSGVTQTPKHLITATGQRVTLRCSPRSGDLSVYWYQQSLDQGLQFLIQYYNGEERAKGNILERFSAQQFPDLHSELNLSSLELGDSALYFCASSVAGETPYGYTFGSGTRLTVV.

This clone was seen only a few times. Read coverage stops 3 residues before the CDR3 terminus; the germline J gene supplies the remainder. The chain uses TRBV7-9 and TRBJ1-1; possible D gene TRBD1, 5 bases. The CDR3 has 12 amino acids. Germline loops: CDR1 SEHNR, CDR2 FQNEAQ (reference sequence). The V end was cut by 6 bases, the J end by 5 bases, with 10 bases between. CDR3 bases read: TGTGCCAGCAGGCCAGGGTGGACTGAA. Encoded protein: CASRPGWTE. The whole CDR3 sequence is CASRPGWTEAFF.

On this clone itself: The CDR3 end falls 3 residues outside the read, so it is completed with the germline J gene. The rearrangement links TRBV19 to TRBJ2-3, with 13 positions matching TRBD2. The germline CDR1 and CDR2 sequences are LNHDA and SQIVND (reference sequence). The CDR3 covers 17 residues. Trimming cost V 5 bases and J 2 bases; bases outside gene matches: 7. The CDR3 region is CASSPGGLAGFTDTQYF. Partial CDR3 DNA: TGTGCCAGTAGTCCAGGGGGACTAGCGGGGTTCACAGATACG.

Concerning this clone itself: The read gets to within 3 residues of the CDR3 end, and the germline J gene fills in the rest. The rearrangement uses TRBV20-1 and TRBJ1-3, with D tentatively TRBD1 (5 bases). V was trimmed by 0 bases and J by 4 bases, leaving 16 bases between them. The CDR3 is 16 amino acids. Per the germline V gene, CDR1 is DFQATT and CDR2 is SNEGSKA (reference sequence). CDR3 amino acids: CSARDPSGGAGNTIYF. CDR3 DNA, as far as it was read: TGCAGTGCTAGAGATCCCTCCGGGGGTGCGGGAAACACC.

This clone was counted at least ten times. The CDR3 is CASSSRPAGGYTF. The DNA read from the CDR3 is TGCGCCAGCAGCTCGCGCCCGGCGGGGGGC. This chain uses TRBV5-1 with TRBJ1-2; D not certain. The read terminates 3 residues ahead of where the CDR3 ends, so the germline J gene completes it. CDR1 is SGHRS, CDR2 YFSETQ, per germline. The CDR3 runs 13 residues.

This clone was recorded a few times. The read finishes 3 residues shy of the CDR3 end, and the germline J gene is used to complete it. The chain has TRBV2 and TRBJ2-1; 7 bases fit TRBD2. The V and J ends lost 5 bases and 9 bases, in that order; junction bases with no gene match: 16. From germline, CDR1 is SNHLY and CDR2 FYNNEI. CDR3 length equals 16 residues. The CDR3 here is CASSSYRLALGGEQFF. The covered CDR3 bases are TGTGCCAGCAGTTCCTACCGACTAGCACTTGGCGGTGAG.

There are many counts of this clone. The DNA ends 3 residues before the CDR3 does, and the rest of the CDR3 is filled in from the germline J gene. This chain connects TRBV6-1 to TRBJ2-3; D is possibly TRBD1 (6 bases). The germline CDR1 and CDR2 sequences are MNHNS and SASEGT. Trimming removed 3 bases at V and 4 bases at J, with 8 bases between. This CDR3 has 13 amino acids. CDR3 amino acids: CASSDRGPDTQYF. The CDR3 DNA, read in part, is TGTGCCAGCAGTGACAGGGGTCCAGATACG.

This clone was counted many times. Sequencing ends 3 residues short of the CDR3 end; the germline J gene provides the rest. The rearrangement links TRBV3-1 (or the pseudogene TRBV3-2) to TRBJ1-2; possible D gene TRBD1, 5 bases. The CDR3 is 12 amino acids. Germline assignment: CDR1 LGHDT and CDR2 YNNKEL (reference sequence). The sequenced CDR3 bases are TGTGCCAGCAGCCGGGGGGGGAGAGGC. The encoded protein is CASSRGGRG. Given in full, the CDR3 is CASSRGGRGYTF.

This clone was counted ten times or more. From the germline J gene comes the end of the CDR3, since the read stops 3 residues before it. The chain links TRBV30 to TRBJ2-5; D is unresolved. The CDR3 is 13 amino acids. V was cut by 0 bases and J by 5 bases, with 10 bases left in between. The germline gives CDR1 GTSNPN, CDR2 SVGIG (reference sequence). CDR3 bases read: TGTGCCTGGAGTGTTAGGGTTTCGGAGACC. It is translated as CAWSVRVSET. The whole CDR3 protein reads CAWSVRVSETQYF. The whole variable domain, filled in from reference TRBV30 and TRBJ2-5, reads SQTIHQWPATLVQPVGSPLSLECTVEGTSNPNLYWYRQAAGRGLQLLFYSVGIGQISSEVPQNLSASRPQDRQFILSSKKLLLSDSGFYLCAWSVRVSETQYFGPGTRLLVL.

As regards this clone: The CDR3 end falls 3 residues outside the read, so it is completed with the germline J gene. V is TRBV18 and J is TRBJ1-2; D is possibly TRBD1 (5 bases). Germline lookup yields CDR1 KGHSH and CDR2 LQKENI. The CDR3 is made up of 15 amino acids. Trimming pared 5 bases from V and 0 bases from J, leaving 13 bases between. CDR3 loop: CASSNSSRANYGYTF. The sequenced part of the CDR3 DNA is TGTGCCAGCTCAAACAGCTCCAGGGCTAACTATGGC.

This clone has at least ten counts. The CDR3 end falls 3 residues outside the read, so it is completed with the germline J gene. The chain recombines TRBV4-2 with TRBJ1-3, with D perhaps TRBD1 (6 bases). Deletions cut 2 bases from V and 4 bases from J, with 9 bases between. Germline-derived CDR1 and CDR2 are LGHNA and YNFKEQ. The CDR3 spans 14 residues. This CDR3 is CASSQPGQGNTIYF. The CDR3 DNA, read in part, is TGTGCCAGCAGCCAACCCGGACAGGGAAACACC.

With regard to this clone: The DNA ends 3 residues before the CDR3 does, and the rest of the CDR3 is filled in from the germline J gene. The chain links TRBV30 to TRBJ1-5; 8 bases fit TRBD1. This CDR3 comprises 16 residues. Trimming at V came to 2 bases and at J to 2 bases, leaving 8 bases not matched to a gene. Germline V CDR1 and CDR2: GTSNPN, SVGIG (reference sequence). The DNA read from the CDR3 is TGTGCCTGGAGTTACTCAGGGGGCGCGGGCAATCAGCCC. The encoded protein is CAWSYSGGAGNQP. The full CDR3 reads CAWSYSGGAGNQPQHF. Looking up the rest from reference TRBV30 and TRBJ1-5 gives the full variable domain: SQTIHQWPATLVQPVGSPLSLECTVEGTSNPNLYWYRQAAGRGLQLLFYSVGIGQISSEVPQNLSASRPQDRQFILSSKKLLLSDSGFYLCAWSYSGGAGNQPQHFGDGTRLSIL.

This clone turned up a few times. The observed sequence ends 3 residues before the CDR3 terminus, with the missing tail filled in from the germline J gene. The V call is TRBV19, the J call TRBJ1-2, with D possibly matching TRBD1 (6 bases). CDR3 size: 17 residues. V was cut by 7 bases and J by 2 bases, with 23 bases left in between. Germline CDR1 is LNHDA and CDR2 is SQIVND (reference sequence). CDR3 loop: CASTLRPGTQLNYGYTF. The covered CDR3 bases are TGTGCCAGTACCCTCCGGCCGGGGACACAATTAAACTATGGC.

This clone was recorded at least ten times. The read halts 3 residues ahead of the CDR3 end, with the missing end drawn from the germline J gene. V is TRBV20-1 and J is TRBJ2-6, with 9 nucleotides matching TRBD1. V lost 0 bases to trimming and J lost 2 bases; unmatched junction nucleotides: 8. Germline V gene lookup returns CDR1 DFQATT and CDR2 SNEGSKA (reference sequence). CDR3 length equals 18 residues. CDR3 protein: CSARDPGQGIPGANVLTF. The covered CDR3 bases are TGCAGTGCTAGAGATCCGGGACAGGGAATTCCTGGGGCCAACGTC.

This clone was recorded at least ten times. The sequence runs out 3 residues before the end of the CDR3; the remainder is reconstructed from the germline J gene. The chain employs TRBV11-2 and TRBJ2-3, with 7 positions matching TRBD2. The CDR3 length is 15 residues. The J segment lost 0 bases and the V segment lost 2 bases, leaving 2 bases of the junction unmatched. Germline V gene sequence: CDR1 SGHAT, CDR2 FQNNGV. This chain's CDR3 is CASSLSGGSTDTQYF. CDR3 DNA, as far as it was read: TGTGCCAGCAGCTTATCCGGGGGGAGCACAGATACG.

The table lists this clone with many counts. The read finishes 3 residues shy of the CDR3 end, and the germline J gene is used to complete it. The gene calls are TRBV20-1 and TRBJ2-3; tentatively, D is TRBD2 (5 bases). Germline V gene sequence: CDR1 DFQATT, CDR2 SNEGSKA (reference sequence). The V and J ends lost 6 bases and 6 bases respectively, with 10 bases between them. The CDR3 has 11 amino acids. The CDR3 DNA, read in part, is TGCAGTGCCTATACTAGGGATACG. This gives the protein CSAYTRDT. The whole CDR3 sequence reads CSAYTRDTQYF.

This clone was counted between two and nine times. The CDR3 region is CAWSHPALAGTKTQYF. Partial CDR3 DNA: TGTGCCTGGTCCCACCCCGCACTAGCGGGGACGAAGACC. The chain joins TRBV30 to TRBJ2-5; 10 nucleotides agree with TRBD2. The read halts 3 residues ahead of the CDR3 end, with the missing end drawn from the germline J gene. CDR1 GTSNPN and CDR2 SVGIG come from the germline V gene (reference sequence). The V segment lost 5 bases and the J segment 6 bases; nucleotides outside the gene matches: 15. The CDR3 covers 16 residues.

Of note for this clone: The CDR3 end falls 3 residues outside the read, so it is completed with the germline J gene. This chain joins TRBV19 and TRBJ2-2; the D gene is possibly TRBD1 (5 bases). This CDR3 comprises 13 residues. The V gene's germline CDR1 is LNHDA and CDR2 SQIVND (reference sequence). CDR3 amino acids: CASSMTVWGELFF. CDR3 bases read: TGTGCCAGTAGTATGACAGTATGGGGAGAG.

Comments on this clone: The CDR3 goes on 3 residues after the read ends, and that part is filled in from the germline J gene. The V gene is TRBV19, the J gene TRBJ2-1; the match to TRBD1 covers 8 bases. Germline V lookup: CDR1 LNHDA, CDR2 SQIVND (reference sequence). With 3 bases clipped from V and 2 bases from J, the junction kept 6 bases outside the gene matches. This CDR3 has 16 residues. The CDR3 loop reads CASSIDAQGAYNEQFF. The CDR3 DNA, read in part, is TGTGCCAGTAGTATCGATGCACAGGGGGCCTACAATGAG. The variable domain in full, completed from reference TRBV19 and TRBJ2-1, reads DGGITQSPKYLFRKEGQNVTLSCEQNLNHDAMYWYRQDPGQGLRLIYYSQIVNDFQKGDIAEGYSVSREKKESFPLTVTSAQKNPTAFYLCASSIDAQGAYNEQFFGPGTRLTVL.